The rows below give T cell receptor beta chains drawn from one sample of a study of T cells in Graves' hyperthyroidism and ophthalmopathy. TCRdb ran MiXCR on the multiplex PCR reads and lists one entry per CDR3 protein. Found here are 480,000 or so distinct CDR3 sequences, around 14% of them singletons; the top ten hold around a sixth. The sample consisted of blood. The receptor source for this set is a woman aged 18-29 years with Graves' hyperthyroidism. Both conserved end residues are part of each CDR3. Each record gives: CDR3 length, D gene, clone size, J gene, V gene, CDR3 protein, CDR3 DNA. A D gene is named only where the DNA matches it firmly. A clone size is listed for some rows: how often the clone was seen (once, few, many), or a class if it is expanded.

length: 13; D: -; size: many; J: TRBJ2-7; V: TRBV30; CDR3: CAWSVGRNGEQYF; DNA: TGTGCCTGGAGTGTGGGCAGGAATGGTGAGCAGTACTTC
length: 15; D: TRBD1; size: many; J: TRBJ1-1; V: TRBV3-1; CDR3: CASSPRTGVNTEAFF; DNA: TGTGCCAGCAGCCCTCGGACAGGCGTGAACACTGAAGCTTTCTTT
length: 12; D: TRBD2; size: many; J: TRBJ2-3; V: TRBV29-1; CDR3: CSATTSVDTQYF; DNA: TGCAGCGCTACTACTAGCGTCGATACGCAGTATTTT
length: 13; D: -; size: many; J: TRBJ1-2; V: TRBV6-1; CDR3: CASRRTENYGYTF; DNA: TGTGCCAGCAGAAGGACAGAGAACTATGGCTACACCTTC
length: 13; D: TRBD2; size: many; J: TRBJ2-7; V: TRBV19; CDR3: CASRGGKRYEQYF; DNA: TGTGCCAGTCGCGGGGGAAAGCGATACGAGCAGTACTTC
length: 16; D: -; size: few; J: TRBJ2-3; V: TRBV19; CDR3: CASSSLDTPSTDTQYF; DNA: TGTGCCAGTAGTTCTTTGGACACCCCCAGCACAGATACGCAGTATTTT
length: 15; D: -; size: -; J: TRBJ1-2; V: TRBV12-3/TRBV12-4; CDR3: CASSLEAGALYGYTF; DNA: TGTGCCAGCAGTTTAGAAGCAGGGGCCCTCTATGGCTACACCTTC
length: 14; D: -; size: many; J: TRBJ1-3; V: TRBV11-3; CDR3: CASTWGDSGNTIYF; DNA: TGTGCCAGCACCTGGGGGGACTCTGGAAACACCATATATTTT
length: 13; D: -; size: few; J: TRBJ2-7; V: TRBV4-2; CDR3: CASSQDRSGEQYF; DNA: TGTGCCAGCAGCCAAGATCGTTCAGGCGAGCAGTACTTC
length: 13; D: -; size: -; J: TRBJ1-2; V: TRBV20-1; CDR3: CSARQTNLYGYTF; DNA: TGCAGTGCTAGGCAGACGAACTTATATGGCTACACCTTC
length: 17; D: TRBD1; size: many; J: TRBJ2-4; V: TRBV29-1; CDR3: CSARTGGPLLAKNIQYF; DNA: TGCAGCGCCCGGACAGGGGGCCCCCTACTAGCCAAAAACATTCAGTACTTC
length: 17; D: TRBD2; size: many; J: TRBJ2-7; V: TRBV6-1; CDR3: CASKQGGASGRVYEQYF; DNA: TGTGCCAGCAAACAGGGTGGGGCGAGCGGGAGGGTCTACGAGCAGTACTTC
length: 18; D: -; size: many; J: TRBJ2-1; V: TRBV7-9; CDR3: CASSLSVSGLSSYNEQFF; DNA: TGTGCCAGCAGCTTATCGGTTTCGGGTTTGAGCTCCTACAATGAGCAGTTCTTC
length: 15; D: TRBD2; size: few; J: TRBJ2-2; V: TRBV12-3/TRBV12-4; CDR3: CASSPRGRGTGELFF; DNA: TGTGCCAGCAGTCCCCGCGGGAGAGGCACCGGGGAGCTGTTTTTT
length: 15; D: -; size: -; J: TRBJ1-1; V: TRBV27; CDR3: CASTSIGHPNTEAFF; DNA: TGTGCCAGCACCTCAATCGGGCACCCGAACACTGAAGCTTTCTTT
length: 15; D: -; size: -; J: TRBJ1-5; V: TRBV5-1; CDR3: CASSLGGSSNHPQHF; DNA: TGCGCCAGCAGCTTGGGGGGGTCTAGCAATCACCCCCAGCATTTT
length: 13; D: -; size: few; J: TRBJ1-5; V: TRBV5-5; CDR3: CASSLDPDQPQHF; DNA: TGTGCCAGCAGCTTGGATCCGGATCAGCCCCAGCATTTT
length: 16; D: TRBD1; size: many; J: TRBJ1-3; V: TRBV28; CDR3: CASSRRGTGYGNTIYF; DNA: TGTGCCAGCAGTCGTCGAGGGACAGGGTACGGAAACACCATATATTTT
length: 15; D: -; size: many; J: TRBJ2-5; V: TRBV5-8; CDR3: CASSPQGSAQETQYF; DNA: TGTGCCAGCAGCCCACAGGGCTCCGCCCAAGAGACCCAGTACTTC
length: 14; D: -; size: -; J: TRBJ2-4; V: TRBV12-3/TRBV12-4; CDR3: CASSPGLAKNIQYF; DNA: TGTGCCAGCAGTCCGGGACTAGCCAAAAACATTCAGTACTTC